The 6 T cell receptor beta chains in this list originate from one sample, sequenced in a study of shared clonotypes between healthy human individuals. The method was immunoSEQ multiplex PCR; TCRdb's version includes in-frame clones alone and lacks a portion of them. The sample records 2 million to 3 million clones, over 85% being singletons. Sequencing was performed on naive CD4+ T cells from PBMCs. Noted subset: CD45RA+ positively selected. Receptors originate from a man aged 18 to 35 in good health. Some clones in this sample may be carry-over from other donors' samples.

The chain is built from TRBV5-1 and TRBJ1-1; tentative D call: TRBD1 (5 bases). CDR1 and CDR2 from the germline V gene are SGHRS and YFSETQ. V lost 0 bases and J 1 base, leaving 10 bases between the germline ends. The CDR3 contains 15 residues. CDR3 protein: CASSLEGGANTEAFF. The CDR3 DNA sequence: TGCGCCAGCAGCTTGGAAGGAGGGGCGAACACTGAAGCTTTCTTT. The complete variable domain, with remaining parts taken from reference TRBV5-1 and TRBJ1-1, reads KAGVTQTPRYLIKTRGQQVTLSCSPISGHRSVSWYQQTPGQGLQFLFEYFSETQRNKGNFPGRFSGRQFSNSRSEMNVSTLELGDSALYLCASSLEGGANTEAFFGQGTRLTVV.

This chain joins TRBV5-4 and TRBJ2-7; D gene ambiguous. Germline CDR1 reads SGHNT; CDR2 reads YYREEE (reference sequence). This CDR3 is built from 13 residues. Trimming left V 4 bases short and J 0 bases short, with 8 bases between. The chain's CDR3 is CASSATSSYEQYF. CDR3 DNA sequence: TGTGCCAGCAGCGCGACAAGCTCCTACGAGCAGTACTTC.

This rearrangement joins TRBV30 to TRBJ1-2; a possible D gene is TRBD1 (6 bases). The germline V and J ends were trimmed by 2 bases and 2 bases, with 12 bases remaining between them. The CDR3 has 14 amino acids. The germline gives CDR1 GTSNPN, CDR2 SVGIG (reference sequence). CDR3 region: CAWSLRGGNYGYTF. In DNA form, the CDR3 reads TGTGCCTGGAGTCTCAGAGGGGGGAACTATGGCTACACCTTC.

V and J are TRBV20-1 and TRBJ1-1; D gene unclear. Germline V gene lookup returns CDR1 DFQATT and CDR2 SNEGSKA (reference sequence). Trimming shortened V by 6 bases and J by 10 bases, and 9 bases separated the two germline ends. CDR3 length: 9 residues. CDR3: CSAPPSAFF. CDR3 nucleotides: TGCAGTGCCCCCCCGTCAGCTTTCTTT.

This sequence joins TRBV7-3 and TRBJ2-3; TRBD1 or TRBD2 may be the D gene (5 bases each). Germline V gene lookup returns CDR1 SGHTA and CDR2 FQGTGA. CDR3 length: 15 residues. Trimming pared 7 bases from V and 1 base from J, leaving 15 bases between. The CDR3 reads CASTLGAGGTDTQYF. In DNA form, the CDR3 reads TGTGCCAGCACCCTAGGGGCGGGCGGCACAGATACGCAGTATTTT.

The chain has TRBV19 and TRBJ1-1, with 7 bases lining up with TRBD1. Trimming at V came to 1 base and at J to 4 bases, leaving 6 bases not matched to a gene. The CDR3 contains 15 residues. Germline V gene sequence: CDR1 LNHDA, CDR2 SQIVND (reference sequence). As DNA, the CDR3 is TGTGCCAGTAGTATAGTGAGGAGGGGGCGCACTGAAGCTTTCTTT. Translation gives CASSIVRRGRTEAFF.